This T cell receptor beta chain was profiled in a study of spatial heterogeneity in lung cancer. Specified time point: sample taken at primary tumor resection. TCRs were sequenced from unsorted whole RNA of tumor, nontumor lung or PBMC. This clonotype was picked up many times. TCRdb itself ran the 5' RACE reads through MiXCR, one entry per CDR3 protein. The data contain 45,000 to 55,000 distinct CDR3 sequences, less than 6% of them singletons. With V trimmed by 5 bases and J by 2 bases, 5 bases remained unmatched. This CDR3 comprises 16 residues. The germline gives CDR1 SGHTA, CDR2 FQGNSA. This chain uses TRBV7-2 with TRBJ2-3, with 12 bases fitting TRBD2. The specimen was PBMCs, collected at surgery. This TCR was recovered from a male donor with early-stage non-small cell lung cancer. The CDR3 here is CASSVGLAGNTDTQYF. The CDR3 coding sequence is TGTGCCAGCAGCGTTGGACTAGCGGGAAACACAGATACGCAGTATTTT.